This T cell receptor beta chain was identified in a study of T cells after yellow fever vaccination. Trimming pared 3 bases from V and 6 bases from J, leaving 11 bases between. The CDR3 is 14 amino acids. This clonotype was detected only a few times. TCRdb recomputed calls from the 5' RACE reads with MiXCR, one row per CDR3 protein. The repertoire holds tens of thousands of distinct CDR3 sequences, with around 6.9% as singletons. Sequencing was performed on CD8+ T cells sorted from PBMCs, taken roughly 5 days after the first yellow fever vaccination. The chain carries TRBV12-3 or TRBV12-4 and TRBJ2-2; D is ambiguous. This clonotype originated in a man aged 18 to 29 who received the YFV17D yellow fever vaccine. The CDR3 spells CASSFRPNSGELFF. The CDR3 DNA reads as TGTGCCAGCAGTTTTCGACCTAATTCCGGGGAGCTGTTTTTT.